The clone carrying this T cell receptor beta chain came up once. The source of the sample is a study of T cells after yellow fever vaccination. On the study more broadly: Sorting on CD3, CD45RA, CCR7 and CD95 yielded EM, EMRA, CM and Tscm memory subsets.

Findings and limits, study-wide: Weaker overall, the secondary response nonetheless peaked faster (day 5 versus 15). Booster sampling recovered most clones from primary vaccination (around 96% CD4, roughly 86% CD8).

The germline CDR1 and CDR2 sequences are SGHDN and FVKESK. V was pared by 4 bases and J by 6 bases, with 10 bases of the junction left unmatched. CDR3 length equals 15 residues. Via MiXCR, TCRdb re-called the 5' RACE reads, giving one row per CDR3 protein. The sample records about 30,000 distinct CDR3 sequences, approximately 6% being singletons. The chain uses TRBV14 and TRBJ2-7; 9 positions agree with TRBD1. The source material was PBMCs, either bulk or a sorted T-cell subset (CD4+, CD8+, memory, or dextramer-sorted; not recorded which), sampled on the day of the yellow fever booster vaccination. This receptor was identified in a man aged 25-45 years who received the YFV17D yellow fever vaccine. The CDR3 nucleotides read TGTGCCAGCAGCCGGTTGTGGGACAGGGAGTCCGAGCAGTACTTC. This gives the protein CASSRLWDRESEQYF.